Listed below are T cell receptor beta chains from one sample, sequenced in a study of shared clonotypes between healthy human individuals. The data were produced by immunoSEQ multiplex PCR, yet TCRdb's version contains in-frame clones alone and is incomplete. The sample consists of about 2.1 million clones, 90% to 95% of them appearing once. Sequenced material: naive CD8+ T cells from PBMCs. These receptors were collected from a young man in good health. Some clones in this sample may be carry-over from other donors' samples. CDR3s include the opening cysteine and the closing phenylalanine or tryptophan. The D gene is left open where the match is weak. Clone size appears in some rows only: once, few, many, or a class for an expanded clone.

J | size | D | V | CDR3 | DNA
TRBJ2-7 | . | TRBD1 | TRBV2 | CASDSPWTGSSEQYF | TGTGCCAGCGATTCGCCGTGGACAGGGTCTTCAGAGCAGTACTTC
TRBJ1-4 | . | TRBD1 | TRBV11-2 | CASSLGTRTGVEKLFF | TGTGCCAGCAGCTTAGGAACGAGGACAGGGGTTGAAAAACTGTTTTTT
TRBJ2-3 | . | TRBD2 | TRBV7-8 | CASSGSTTDTQYF | TGTGCCAGTAGCGGGAGCACCACAGATACGCAGTATTTT
TRBJ2-1 | . | . | TRBV12-1 | CASSSLEPSYNEQFF | TGTGCCAGCAGCTCCCTGGAGCCCTCCTACAATGAGCAGTTCTTC
TRBJ2-7 | once | . | TRBV28 | CASSSGAHYEQYF | TGTGCCAGCAGTTCCGGGGCTCACTACGAGCAGTACTTC
TRBJ1-2 | . | TRBD1 | TRBV7-9 | CASSSRTGNLNYGYTF | TGTGCCAGCAGCTCCCGGACAGGCAACTTAAACTATGGCTACACCTTC
TRBJ2-3 | . | . | TRBV4-2 | CASSLTFGERDTQYF | TGTGCCAGCAGCCTCACCTTCGGGGAGCGAGATACGCAGTATTTT
TRBJ2-7 | once | TRBD2 | TRBV2 | CASRVAGSPYEQYF | TGTGCCAGCAGAGTAGCGGGGTCGCCCTACGAGCAGTACTTC
TRBJ1-3 | . | . | TRBV4-1 | CASSHPGRQNAGNTIYF | TGCGCCAGCAGCCACCCCGGGCGCCAAAACGCTGGAAACACCATATATTTT
TRBJ2-5 | . | TRBD1 | TRBV14 | CASSPYRGWETQYF | TGTGCCAGCAGCCCCTACAGGGGATGGGAGACCCAGTACTTC
TRBJ1-1 | . | . | TRBV30 | CACSRGTEAFF | TGTGCCTGTTCACGAGGGACTGAAGCTTTCTTT
TRBJ2-7 | . | TRBD2 | TRBV27 | CASSERGIPGYEQYF | TGTGCCAGCAGCGAGCGGGGGATACCAGGCTACGAGCAGTACTTC
TRBJ1-5 | . | . | TRBV6-1 | CASSESRGAGQPQHF | TGTGCCAGCAGTGAGTCCAGGGGCGCGGGTCAGCCCCAGCATTTT
TRBJ2-3 | . | . | TRBV7-3 | CASSLRGTVPDTQYF | TGTGCCAGCAGCTTAAGGGGGACCGTCCCAGATACGCAGTATTTT